The rows below give T cell receptor beta chains drawn from one sample of a study of a mutant IDH1 vaccine in newly diagnosed glioma. Assay used: immunoSEQ multiplex PCR; TCRdb lists only in-frame clones, some missing. Of about 32,000 clones in the sample, around 78% were seen once. These TCRs are of unknown antigen specificity. The material sequenced was PBMCs, taken from a glioma patient whose treatment included an IDH1 peptide vaccine. All receptors derive from a man in his thirties or forties with glioma. CDR3s include the opening cysteine and the closing phenylalanine or tryptophan. D genes are given only for firm matches. Only part of the rows carry a size: once, few, many, or a class if the clone is expanded.

>TRBV25-1|.|TRBJ1-4|TRBD1
TGTGCCAGCAGCCAGGGGGGAGGTAATGAAAAACTGTTTTTT
CASSQGGGNEKLFF
>TRBV13|.|TRBJ1-4|.
TGTGCCAGCAGCTCCTCCGGGACACTTAATGAAAAACTGTTTTTT
CASSSSGTLNEKLFF
>TRBV29-1|.|TRBJ2-5|TRBD1
TGCAGCGTAGGGACAGGGGGCCACCAAGAGACCCAGTACTTC
CSVGTGGHQETQYF
>TRBV5-6|.|TRBJ1-4|.
TGTGCCAGCAGCCCCTCCACAACTAATGAAAAACTGTTTTTT
CASSPSTTNEKLFF
>TRBV10-3|.|TRBJ2-1|.
TGTGCCATCAGTGAGGAGGGTAGTTCCCTATCGGCAAATGAGCAGTTCTTC
CAISEEGSSLSANEQFF
>TRBV27|few|TRBJ2-7|.
TGTGCCAGCAGTTTCGTGTCGGGACTCCACTACGAGCAGTACTTC
CASSFVSGLHYEQYF
>TRBV4-3|few|TRBJ1-1|.
TGCGCCAGCAGCCAGGAAAACACTGAAGCTTTCTTT
CASSQENTEAFF
>TRBV4-3|.|TRBJ1-2|.
TGCGCCAGCAGCCAAAGCGCGAGGGCCTATGGCTACACCTTC
CASSQSARAYGYTF
>TRBV5-1|.|TRBJ2-7|TRBD1
TGCGCCAGCAGCACGGGAGGACAGGGGGACCACGAGCAGTACTTC
CASSTGGQGDHEQYF
>TRBV18|.|TRBJ2-5|.
TGTGCCAGCTCACCTGGACAGAGCCAAGAGACCCAGTACTTC
CASSPGQSQETQYF
>TRBV5-4|.|TRBJ2-7|TRBD1
TGTGCCAGCAGCAGCCACGGACAGGGTGACGAGCAGTACTTC
CASSSHGQGDEQYF
>TRBV2|few|TRBJ2-5|.
TGTGCCAGCAGTGAGGACTCGCAAGAGACCCAGTACTTC
CASSEDSQETQYF
>TRBV13|.|TRBJ2-7|TRBD1
TGTGCCAGCAGCTCGCCCACAGGGGGTGGCGAGCAGTACTTC
CASSSPTGGGEQYF
>TRBV7-3|.|TRBJ2-1|TRBD2
TGTGCCAGCGGCGAAGTGACTAGCGGGAGGGACGGAGATACTGAGCAGTTCTTC
CASGEVTSGRDGDTEQFF
>TRBV28|.|TRBJ2-3|TRBD1
TGTGCCAGCAGTTCAGGGGGTTCTAGCACAGATACGCAGTATTTT
CASSSGGSSTDTQYF
>TRBV30|.|TRBJ2-7|TRBD1
TGTGCCTGGGGTGACCGGGACAGGGACTACGAGCAGTACTTC
CAWGDRDRDYEQYF
>TRBV7-9|.|TRBJ1-1|TRBD1
TGTGCCAGCAGACGAGGGGACAGGGGGCTAGACACTGAAGCTTTCTTT
CASRRGDRGLDTEAFF
>TRBV29-1|few|TRBJ2-1|TRBD2
TGCAGCGTTGAAGCTAGCGGGGAGTTCTTC
CSVEASGEFF
>TRBV29-1|.|TRBJ2-1|TRBD2
TGCAGCGTTCCCACGGGACTAGCGGGCCCGGCTGAGCAGTTCTTC
CSVPTGLAGPAEQFF
>TRBV19|.|TRBJ2-7|.
TGTGCCAGTAGTGACCAAGCGGTAACCTACGAGCAGTACTTC
CASSDQAVTYEQYF
>TRBV7-6|once|TRBJ2-5|.
TGTGCCAGCAGCTTAGTTGGGTCGGAGACCCAGTACTTC
CASSLVGSETQYF
>TRBV27|.|TRBJ2-1|.
TGTGCCAGCACCGCTCTGGGGGGAAAAGTCAATGAGCAGTTCTTC
CASTALGGKVNEQFF
>TRBV21-1|.|TRBJ1-4|.
TGTGCCAGCAGCAAAGACAGGGGAAATGAAAAACTGTTTTTT
CASSKDRGNEKLFF
>TRBV5-1|.|TRBJ2-5|TRBD2
TGCGCCAGCACAAGCATAGCGGGGATACGGGAGACCCAGTACTTC
CASTSIAGIRETQYF
>TRBV10-3|once|TRBJ2-5|.
TGTGCCACTGGCCCAGGGAACCAAGAGACCCAGTACTTC
CATGPGNQETQYF
>TRBV5-1|.|TRBJ2-3|TRBD2
TGCGCCAGCAGCACCTGGGGGGGAAGCACAGATACGCAGTATTTT
CASSTWGGSTDTQYF
>TRBV25-1|few|TRBJ1-2|TRBD1
TGTGCCAGCAGTGACGCAGGGGGCGGTAGCTATGGCTACACCTTC
CASSDAGGGSYGYTF
>TRBV7-3|.|TRBJ1-2|.
TGTGCCAGCAGCTTAATTGCATCTTCGGTTTATGGCTACACCTTC
CASSLIASSVYGYTF
>TRBV5-1|few|TRBJ1-1|.
TGCGCCAGCAGCGCAACGGGGACAAACACTGAAGCTTTCTTT
CASSATGTNTEAFF
>TRBV19|.|TRBJ1-1|.
TGTGCCAGTAGTTTTTTGGGGGAAGGGGCTGAAGCTTTCTTT
CASSFLGEGAEAFF
>TRBV7-9|once|TRBJ2-3|.
TGTGCCAGCAGCTTACAGGACAGCACAGATACGCAGTATTTT
CASSLQDSTDTQYF
>TRBV2|.|TRBJ1-6|TRBD1
TGTGCCAGCAGTCTCCGGGACAGGGATTCACCCCTCCACTTT
CASSLRDRDSPLHF
>TRBV9|.|TRBJ2-7|TRBD1
TGTGCCAGCAGCGGGGGACAGGGTGTGGGCGAGCAGTACTTC
CASSGGQGVGEQYF
>TRBV30|.|TRBJ2-7|.
TGTGCCTGGAGGAATTGGGACGAGCAGTACTTC
CAWRNWDEQYF
>TRBV2|.|TRBJ2-6|.
TGTGCCAGCAGTGACGGAAACTCTGGGGCCAACGTCCTGACTTTC
CASSDGNSGANVLTF